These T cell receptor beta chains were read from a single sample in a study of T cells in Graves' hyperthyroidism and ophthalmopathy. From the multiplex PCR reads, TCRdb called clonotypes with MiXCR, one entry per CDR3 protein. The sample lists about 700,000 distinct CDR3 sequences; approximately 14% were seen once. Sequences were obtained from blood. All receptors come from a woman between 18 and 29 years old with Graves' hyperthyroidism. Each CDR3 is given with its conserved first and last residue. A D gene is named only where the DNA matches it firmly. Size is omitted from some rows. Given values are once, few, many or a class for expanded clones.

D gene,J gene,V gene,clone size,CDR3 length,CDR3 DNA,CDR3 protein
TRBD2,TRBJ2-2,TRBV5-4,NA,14,TGTGCCAGCGGAGCGGGAGGGCCAACCGGGGAGCTGTTTTTT,CASGAGGPTGELFF
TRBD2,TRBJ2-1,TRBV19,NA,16,TGTGCCAGTAGTCTACGGTCGACTAGCGGGACCAATGAGCAGTTCTTC,CASSLRSTSGTNEQFF
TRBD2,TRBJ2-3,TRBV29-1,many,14,TGCAGCGTTGTAGCGGGAGGGCCGATAGATACGCAGTATTTT,CSVVAGGPIDTQYF
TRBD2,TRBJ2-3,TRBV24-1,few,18,TGTGCCACCAGTGATTTCCCCGGACTAGCGGGAGATCTAGATACGCAGTATTTT,CATSDFPGLAGDLDTQYF
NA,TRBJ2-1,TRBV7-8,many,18,TGTGCCAGCAGCTCAAAGCCCTTACGGGGGAGCACCTACAATGAGCAGTTCTTC,CASSSKPLRGSTYNEQFF
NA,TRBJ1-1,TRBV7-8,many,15,TGTGCCAGCAGCTTAGTGACAAATTCAAACACTGAAGCTTTCTTT,CASSLVTNSNTEAFF
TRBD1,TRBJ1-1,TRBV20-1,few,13,TGCGGGATGGGGGGACAGGGGATCACTGAAGCTTTCTTT,CGMGGQGITEAFF
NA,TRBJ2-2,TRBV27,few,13,TGTGCCAGCAGTTCCCTAGACACCGGGGAGCTGTTTTTT,CASSSLDTGELFF
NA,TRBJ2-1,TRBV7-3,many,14,TGTGCCAGCAGCCCGACCGGTCCCCACAATGAGCAGTTCTTC,CASSPTGPHNEQFF
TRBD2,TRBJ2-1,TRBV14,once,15,TGTGCCAGCAGTGAATCAGCGGGAGGCCCCGATGAGCAGTTCTTC,CASSESAGGPDEQFF
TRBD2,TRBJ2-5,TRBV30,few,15,TGTGCCTGGAGTAGGGGACTAGCGGGAGGAGAGACCCAGTACTTC,CAWSRGLAGGETQYF
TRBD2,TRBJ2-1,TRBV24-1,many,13,TGTGCCACCGCGGGAGGGCTCAACAATGAGCAGTTCTTC,CATAGGLNNEQFF
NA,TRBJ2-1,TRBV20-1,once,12,TGCAGCACCGCCTTTTTCGGGAATGAGCAGTTCTTC,CSTAFFGNEQFF
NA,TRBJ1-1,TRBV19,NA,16,TGTGCCAGTAGCCAGCGGGAGTTGCCTAAGAACACTGAAGCTTTCTTT,CASSQRELPKNTEAFF
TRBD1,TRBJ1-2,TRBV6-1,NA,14,TGTGCCAGCAGCACCGGGACAGGTCTCTATGGCTACACCTTC,CASSTGTGLYGYTF
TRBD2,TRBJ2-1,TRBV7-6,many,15,TGTGCCAGCAGCTTAGGGGGACTAGCGGGAGGAGAGCAGTTCTTC,CASSLGGLAGGEQFF
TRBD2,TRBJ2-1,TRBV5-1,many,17,TGCGCCAGCAGCACCGGACTAGCGGGAGGGAGCTACAATGAGCAGTTCTTC,CASSTGLAGGSYNEQFF
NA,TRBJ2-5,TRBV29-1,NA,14,TGCAGCGTTGAACGGGAATCCATGCAAGAGACCCAGTACTTC,CSVERESMQETQYF